The source of this T cell receptor beta chain is a study of regulatory T cells in long-lasting Graves disease. Time point: newly diagnosed GD, antithyroid drugs for less than 3 months. After RNA was extracted from PBMCs, the TCR library was made from it. With iRepertoire HTBI primers and Arm-PCR of CDR3 regions, TCR beta libraries were built. A single record per CDR3 protein comes from TCRdb applying MiXCR to the multiplex PCR reads. The sample has roughly 320,000 distinct CDR3 sequences, 16% seen once. Trimming pared 5 bases from V and 6 bases from J, leaving 11 bases between. Per germline, CDR1 MDHEN and CDR2 SYDVKM. The CDR3 totals 13 residues. Points on this clonotype: Antigen specificity is unknown.

Overall study findings and caveats: When disease was persistent, TRBV28, TRBJ1-2 and TRBJ2-5 were the favored segments.

Another study also made use of these data, one on T cells in Graves' hyperthyroidism and ophthalmopathy. That work adds: Any patient presenting with uncontrolled infection, other autoimmune disease, pregnancy or lactation was left out. HTBI primers were the set used in a first-round RT-PCR of the TCR CDR3.

The genes are TRBV28 and TRBJ2-1; D uncertain. The sequence was obtained from a man in his forties or fifties with Graves disease. The sample consisted of peripheral blood mononuclear cells (PBMCs), taken at new diagnosis, from a patient treated with antithyroid drugs. The CDR3 reads CASSVESTNEQFF. The DNA for the CDR3 is TGTGCCAGCAGTGTCGAGTCGACCAATGAGCAGTTCTTC.